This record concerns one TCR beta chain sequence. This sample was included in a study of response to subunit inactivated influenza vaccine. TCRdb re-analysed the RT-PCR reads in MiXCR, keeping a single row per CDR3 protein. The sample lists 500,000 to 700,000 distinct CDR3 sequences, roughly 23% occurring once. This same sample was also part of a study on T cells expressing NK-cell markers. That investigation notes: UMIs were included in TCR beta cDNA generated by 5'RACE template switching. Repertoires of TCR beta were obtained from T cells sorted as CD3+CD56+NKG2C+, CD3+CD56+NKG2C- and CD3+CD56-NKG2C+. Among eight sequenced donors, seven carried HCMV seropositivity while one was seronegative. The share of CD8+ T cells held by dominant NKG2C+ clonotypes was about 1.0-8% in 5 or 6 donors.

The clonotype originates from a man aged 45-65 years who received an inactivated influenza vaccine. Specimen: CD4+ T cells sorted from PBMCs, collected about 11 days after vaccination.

The CDR3 region is CASSVQGTGGLNEQFF. Written as DNA, the CDR3 is TGTGCCAGCAGTGTCCAGGGGACGGGAGGTTTAAATGAGCAGTTCTTC. The chain couples TRBV4-2 to TRBJ2-1, with a weak D call TRBD2 (7 bases). CDR3 length equals 16 residues. Germline assignment: CDR1 LGHNA and CDR2 YNFKEQ. Trimming stripped 6 bases from V and 7 bases from J, with 22 bases between.